The clone carrying this T cell receptor (beta chain) was detected a few times. The sample is drawn from a study of regulatory T cells in long-lasting Graves disease. Germline-derived CDR1 and CDR2 are SQVTM and ANQGSEA. The CDR3 runs to 14 residues. After removal of 4 bases from V and 4 bases from J, the junction contained 2 bases not matched to a gene. Time point defined: newly diagnosed GD, antithyroid drugs for less than 3 months. Extracted RNA from PBMCs served as the source of the TCR library. Building the TCR beta libraries relied on iRepertoire HTBI primers, and CDR3 regions underwent Arm-PCR. One entry per CDR3 protein, called by TCRdb with MiXCR from the multiplex PCR reads. The table has 500,000 or so distinct CDR3 sequences, about 16% seen once. These same records also appear under a second study, on T cells in Graves' hyperthyroidism and ophthalmopathy. That report notes: Blood also showed most of the thyroid clonotypes that were expanded above 0.001.

The V call is TRBV29-1, the J call TRBJ2-2; TRBD2 aligns across 11 bases. The sample consisted of peripheral blood mononuclear cells (PBMCs), taken at new diagnosis, from a patient treated with antithyroid drugs. This TCR was sampled from a middle-aged woman with Graves disease. This chain's CDR3 is CSVAGLAGTGELFF. For the CDR3, the DNA is TGCAGCGTTGCTGGACTAGCGGGCACCGGGGAGCTGTTTTTT.